This T cell receptor beta chain was recovered during a study of blood T cells in healthy people across ages. With regard to this clonotype: The antigen is unknown.

Through a sample-barcoded 5' primer and a J-beta primer mix, a second PCR was run for about 6 to 11 cycles. MiXCR, run by TCRdb on the 5' RACE reads, gives a single entry per CDR3 protein. The sample has some 1.8 million distinct CDR3 sequences; around 42% are singletons. Findings of the study overall: Samples with more naive T cells showed higher observed beta diversity.

This clonotype was obtained from a human donor in good health. The sample taken for sequencing was blood.

The CDR3 DNA follows: TGCAGTGCTAGGAAACCCTTGGATACGCAGTATTTT. This codes for CSARKPLDTQYF. This sequence joins TRBV20-1 and TRBJ2-3; D not resolved. With 3 bases removed from V and 6 bases from J, the gap between germline ends came to 10 bases. Germline-derived CDR1 and CDR2 are DFQATT and SNEGSKA (reference sequence). CDR3 length: 12 amino acids.